A selection of T cell receptor beta chains follows, all from one sample in a study of regulatory T cells in long-lasting Graves disease. MiXCR, applied by TCRdb to the multiplex PCR reads, yields one record per CDR3 protein. The repertoire includes roughly 410,000 distinct CDR3 sequences, roughly 15% of them detected once, and over 7.5% sits in the top ten. The same sample was also studied in work on T cells in Graves' hyperthyroidism and ophthalmopathy.

Sequencing used peripheral blood mononuclear cells (PBMCs), obtained at new diagnosis, from a patient treated with antithyroid drugs. The source of these receptors is a woman in her thirties or forties with Graves disease. CDR3s leave out the opening cysteine and the closing phenylalanine or tryptophan. Fields, in order: clone size, J gene, V gene, CDR3 protein. A clone size is listed for some rows: how often the clone was seen (once, few, many), or a class if it is expanded.

many,TRBJ1-6,TRBV2,ASSDGGNSPLH
many,TRBJ2-1,TRBV9,ASSVVPSRPMGEQF
few,TRBJ2-3,TRBV24-1,ATSDEDADTQY
many,TRBJ2-2,TRBV2,ASRARSGDWGKAGELF
many,TRBJ2-7,TRBV12-5,ASGGRKGSSYEQY
many,TRBJ1-4,TRBV13,ASSLEGDNEKLF
-,TRBJ2-5,TRBV6-5,ASSYSSLRTQETQY
many,TRBJ1-1,TRBV15,ATTSRDRGMNTEAF
many,TRBJ2-7,TRBV5-6,ASSLGPKDSRNLVREQY
few,TRBJ1-3,TRBV11-2,ASSSGQPGNTIY
many,TRBJ1-3,TRBV19,ASSMGDYSSGNTIY
many,TRBJ2-3,TRBV20-1,SARGELAGEGPTDTQY
many,TRBJ2-1,TRBV13,ASSLGRSYNEQF
many,TRBJ2-7,TRBV28,ASSLFRLAAAYEQY
many,TRBJ2-2,TRBV12-3/TRBV12-4,ASSLFSGDRVGELF
-,TRBJ2-2,TRBV7-9,ASSPQGLNTGELF
many,TRBJ2-2,TRBV2,ASSEVAGDNTGELF
many,TRBJ1-1,TRBV7-9,ASSLDRGMNTEAF
many,TRBJ1-6,TRBV7-9,ASSRATGTSNSPLH
-,TRBJ1-1,TRBV7-9,ASSSGGRNTEAF
few,TRBJ2-5,TRBV19,ASSIFGTGELETQY
many,TRBJ1-1,TRBV12-3/TRBV12-4,ASSLPGTGGMNTEAF
few,TRBJ1-5,TRBV19,ASNSGQRDQPQH
-,TRBJ1-4,TRBV3-1,ASSQWGTGEKLF
many,TRBJ2-4,TRBV15,ATSRPLVEGNIQY
many,TRBJ2-3,TRBV28,ASRGTEAGLEQY
many,TRBJ1-2,TRBV12-3/TRBV12-4,ASSLRTEYGYT
few,TRBJ2-2,TRBV11-2,ASSRMLGGSRSTGELF
-,TRBJ1-1,TRBV7-2,ASSLPGTPGEAF
-,TRBJ1-6,TRBV19,ASSMVPRQGYNSPLH
many,TRBJ2-7,TRBV18,ASSQTYLEEQY
-,TRBJ2-6,TRBV30,AWNDGANVLT
many,TRBJ2-2,TRBV2,ASSDFSTGELF
many,TRBJ2-1,TRBV30,AWSATGTSGKNEQF
many,TRBJ2-4,TRBV11-2,ASSHETGSNIQY
few,TRBJ2-7,TRBV13,ASTFRTSPEPGEQY
many,TRBJ2-7,TRBV7-9,ASSNRVRSYEQY
few,TRBJ2-6,TRBV20-1,SAPRLDSGANVLT
many,TRBJ2-1,TRBV28,ASRRDYNEQF
many,TRBJ1-2,TRBV11-2,ASSSETYGYT
once,TRBJ2-1,TRBV6-2/TRBV6-3,ASILGQGYNEQF
many,TRBJ2-1,TRBV12-3/TRBV12-4,ASSFGMGDRRWNEQF
-,TRBJ2-3,TRBV6-2/TRBV6-3,ASTLLGEVGIDTQY
many,TRBJ1-1,TRBV7-9,ASTQHMNTEAF
few,TRBJ2-3,TRBV29-1,SVPTGASDTQY
many,TRBJ1-1,TRBV27,ASSLALDREGWNTEAF
many,TRBJ2-5,TRBV27,ASSLAANQETQY
many,TRBJ2-5,TRBV2,ASTPTGTAETQY
-,TRBJ2-7,TRBV12-3/TRBV12-4,ASSLRSVGRGGEQY
many,TRBJ2-3,TRBV2,ASRGQGPTDTQY
-,TRBJ2-7,TRBV20-1,SASRADVAYEQY
many,TRBJ2-1,TRBV7-8,ASSLAGDYPPLYNEQF
-,-,TRBV12-3/TRBV12-4,ASSFRGGLGTSGEGRKTQY
many,TRBJ2-7,TRBV30,AWTGGRAYYEQY